The 26 T cell receptor beta chains presented below share a single source sample, sequenced in a study of CD8 T cells in ankylosing spondylitis. TCRdb itself ran the 5' RACE reads through MiXCR, one entry per CDR3 protein. The data show 250,000 or so distinct CDR3 sequences, with 18% seen just once and over 25% held by the top ten. The sequenced sample consisted of blood, either unsorted or a sorted T cell fraction (not recorded which). The receptors stem from a male donor with ankylosing spondylitis or in good health (not recorded which).

The chain couples TRBV12-3 or TRBV12-4 to TRBJ1-5; 11 positions agree with TRBD1. Losses at the gene ends were 5 bases for V and 9 bases for J; bases not matched to a gene: 9. The CDR3 runs 15 residues. The CDR3 DNA sequence: TGTGCCAGCAGTCGATCCGGGACAGGGGGTTGGCCCCAGCATTTT. This codes for CASSRSGTGGWPQHF.

In this sample, this clonotype turned up once. The chain's CDR3 is CASSEWVEETQYF. The CDR3, as DNA: TGTGCCAGCAGTGAATGGGTAGAAGAGACCCAGTACTTC. This chain connects TRBV2 to TRBJ2-5; D uncertain. The CDR3 consists of 13 residues. V was cut by 2 bases and J by 3 bases, with 7 bases left in between. Germline V gene lookup returns CDR1 SNHLY and CDR2 FYNNEI.

This clonotype was found many times. The rearrangement links TRBV18 to TRBJ2-1; D gene uncertain. Trimming shortened V by 2 bases and J by 4 bases, and 15 bases separated the two germline ends. CDR1 is KGHSH, CDR2 LQKENI, per germline. This CDR3 comprises 16 residues. CDR3 residues: CASSPAPLVGYNEQFF. In nucleotides, the CDR3 is TGTGCCAGCTCACCAGCTCCTTTAGTCGGGTACAATGAGCAGTTCTTC.

The J gene is TRBJ2-3, the V gene TRBV9, with a possible D match to TRBD2 (7 bases). This CDR3 region has 13 residues. Germline CDR1 is SGDLS and CDR2 is YYNGEE. The ends were cut back, 8 bases at V and 2 bases at J, with 12 bases in the middle. The CDR3 coding sequence is TGTGCCAGTCAAGGGGGGGCCACAGATACGCAGTATTTT. This sequence encodes CASQGGATDTQYF.

The genes are TRBV27 and TRBJ2-1; perhaps TRBD2 as D (5 bases). Germline V CDR1 and CDR2: MNHEY, SMNVEV (reference sequence). The CDR3 runs to 16 residues. V shed 2 bases and J shed 7 bases, with 18 bases lying between them. The CDR3 loop is CASSLGGGRSRNEQFF. CDR3 in DNA: TGTGCCAGCAGTTTAGGAGGAGGAAGGAGTAGGAATGAGCAGTTCTTC.

J is TRBJ2-7 and V is TRBV4-2, with 8 nucleotides matching TRBD2. From germline, CDR1 is LGHNA and CDR2 YNFKEQ. Trimming took 3 bases from V and 0 from J; bases not matched to a gene: 10. This CDR3 has 17 residues. CDR3 loop: CASSHVGASGYSYEQYF. CDR3 nucleotides: TGTGCCAGCAGCCACGTAGGGGCTAGCGGGTACTCCTACGAGCAGTACTTC.

This chain links TRBV20-1 with TRBJ2-2; D remains ambiguous. Germline lookup yields CDR1 DFQATT and CDR2 SNEGSKA (reference sequence). The CDR3 has 15 residues. The V end was cut by 0 bases, the J end by 1 base, with 9 bases between. CDR3 bases: TGCAGTGCTAGAGATCTCAACGGGAACACCGGGGAGCTGTTTTTT. Protein product: CSARDLNGNTGELFF.

The J gene is TRBJ2-5, the V gene TRBV12-5; 14 nucleotides align to TRBD2. Germline CDR1 and CDR2: LGHNT and FRNRAP. The CDR3 runs 16 residues. Losses at the gene ends were 6 bases for V and 4 bases for J; bases not matched to a gene: 7. The CDR3 DNA reads TGTGCTAGTGGATCGGGGACTAGCGGGAGTGGAGAGACCCAGTACTTC. Translating it yields CASGSGTSGSGETQYF.

At least ten counts were recorded for this clonotype. This chain joins TRBV10-3 and TRBJ2-7, with 9 bases aligning to TRBD2. Germline V lookup: CDR1 ENHRY, CDR2 SYGVKD. Germline trimming cut 2 bases from V and 0 bases from J; bases unmatched to any gene: 2. The CDR3 is 15 amino acids. CDR3 region: CAISEVRGGSYEQYF. The CDR3 DNA is TGTGCCATCAGTGAGGTGCGGGGGGGCTCCTACGAGCAGTACTTC.

This clonotype was seen more than once but under ten times. The genes are TRBV7-8 and TRBJ2-7, with D perhaps matching TRBD1 (5 bases). V was clipped by 5 bases and J by 6 bases, with 14 bases between them. The CDR3 extends over 13 amino acids. Germline assignment: CDR1 SGHVS and CDR2 FQNEAQ. For the CDR3, the DNA is TGTGCCAGCAGCCAAAATGGTGGGGCCGAGCAGTACTTC. The encoded protein is CASSQNGGAEQYF. Based on the CDR3 plus reference TRBV7-8 and TRBJ2-7, the full variable domain is GAGVSQSPRYKVAKRGQDVALRCDPISGHVSLFWYQQALGQGPEFLTYFQNEAQLDKSGLPSDRFFAERPEGSVSTLKIQRTQQEDSAVYLCASSQNGGAEQYFGPGTRLTVT.

This clonotype showed up just a few times. This sequence joins TRBV4-1 and TRBJ2-5; TRBD1 is a possible D gene (6 bases). The germline V and J ends were trimmed by 1 base and 0 bases, with 18 bases remaining between them. CDR1 is MGHRA, CDR2 YSYEKL, per germline. This CDR3 is built from 18 residues. The CDR3 is CASSQGTGTQNYQETQYF. The CDR3 nucleotides read TGCGCCAGCAGCCAAGGTACCGGGACACAGAACTACCAAGAGACCCAGTACTTC.

V and J are TRBV6-5 and TRBJ2-1, with D hard to call. From germline, CDR1 is MNHEY and CDR2 SVGAGI. Trimming left V 2 bases short and J 6 bases short, with 11 bases between. CDR3 size: 14 residues. CDR3 nucleotide sequence: TGTGCCAGCAGTTACGGCGGCTCCCCCAATGAGCAGTTCTTC. This gives the protein CASSYGGSPNEQFF.

The rearrangement links TRBV6-5 to TRBJ2-1, with unresolved D. From germline, CDR1 is MNHEY and CDR2 SVGAGI. The V and J ends lost 0 bases and 6 bases respectively, with 3 bases between them. CDR3 length equals 12 residues. The CDR3 region is CASSYSINEQFF. In DNA, the CDR3 is TGTGCCAGCAGTTACTCTATCAATGAGCAGTTCTTC.

This clonotype was observed a handful of times. The V gene is TRBV20-1, the J gene TRBJ1-2, with no clear D. The CDR3 runs 11 residues. CDR1 DFQATT and CDR2 SNEGSKA come from the germline V gene (reference sequence). The CDR3 region has the DNA TGCACGGCCCGGCAGGAGGGTGGCTACACCTTC. This encodes CTARQEGGYTF.

This clonotype was seen only a few times. The V and J genes are TRBV24-1 and TRBJ1-1, with D perhaps matching TRBD1 (5 bases). Germline CDR1 reads KGHDR; CDR2 reads SFDVKD. This CDR3 spans 12 amino acids. V lost 9 bases and J lost 8, with 15 bases in between. The CDR3 is CATGPSGTEAFF. In DNA, the CDR3 is TGTGCCACCGGGCCATCAGGGACCGAAGCTTTCTTT.

This clonotype was observed a handful of times. The V gene is TRBV5-1, the J gene TRBJ2-5; D remains ambiguous. This CDR3 spans 15 amino acids. Trimming cost V 0 bases and J 0 bases, with 9 bases left between them. Germline V CDR1 and CDR2: SGHRS, YFSETQ. The DNA of the CDR3 is TGCGCCAGCAGCTTGGCCGCGGAGTACCAAGAGACCCAGTACTTC. Translating gives CASSLAAEYQETQYF. The entire variable domain, with the rest obtained from reference TRBV5-1 and TRBJ2-5, is as follows: KAGVTQTPRYLIKTRGQQVTLSCSPISGHRSVSWYQQTPGQGLQFLFEYFSETQRNKGNFPGRFSGRQFSNSRSEMNVSTLELGDSALYLCASSLAAEYQETQYFGPGTRLLVL.

About this clonotype itself: Being one base from a much bigger clone, this may be a read error. The CDR3 does not close with the conserved phenylalanine or tryptophan, likely indicating a read error. V gene TRBV29-1 combines with J gene TRBJ2-7, with 8 bases matching TRBD2. Per the germline V gene, CDR1 is SQVTM and CDR2 is ANQGSEA. The CDR3 runs 13 residues. Here the CDR3 DNA reads TGCAGTGAACCTCAGCGGGAGCCCGGCGAGCAGTACCTC. It is translated as CSEPQREPGEQYL.

The rearrangement uses TRBV4-1 and TRBJ2-7; TRBD1 matches 8 bases. The germline V gene has CDR1 MGHRA and CDR2 YSYEKL. V trimming: 4 bases; J trimming: 3 bases; junction bases outside the gene matches: 8. This CDR3 contains 15 residues. The CDR3 loop reads CASSPQTGAYYEQYF. CDR3 coding DNA: TGCGCCAGCAGCCCCCAGACAGGGGCGTACTACGAGCAGTACTTC.

The table lists this clonotype with a few counts. The chain combines TRBV29-1 with TRBJ1-2; D perhaps matches TRBD1 (5 bases). CDR1 SQVTM and CDR2 ANQGSEA come from the germline V gene. The CDR3 runs 13 residues. Trimming shortened V by 5 bases and J by 4 bases, and 14 bases separated the two germline ends. CDR3 amino acids: CSVPLGVPYGYTF. The CDR3 DNA is TGCAGCGTTCCATTGGGGGTTCCCTATGGCTACACCTTC.

This clonotype showed up just a few times. The chain couples TRBV6-5 to TRBJ2-3; D is unclear. CDR1 and CDR2 from the germline V gene are MNHEY and SVGAGI. There are 14 residues in the CDR3. Trimming cost V 2 bases and J 4 bases, with 10 bases left between them. CDR3 nucleotides: TGTGCCAGCAGTTACGTCGGATTCTCAGATACGCAGTATTTT. Its translation is CASSYVGFSDTQYF.

The chain has TRBV12-3 or TRBV12-4 and TRBJ2-5; TRBD1 might be the D (6 bases). V was clipped by 5 bases and J by 5 bases, with 12 bases between them. The CDR3 is made up of 13 amino acids. CDR3 region: CASSPRDIETQYF. CDR3 sequence (DNA): TGTGCCAGCAGTCCTCGGGACATTGAGACCCAGTACTTC.

This clonotype was observed a handful of times. The chain is built from TRBV5-6 and TRBJ2-1, with 8 bases that match TRBD2. Unmatched junction bases numbered 5, after V lost 4 bases and J lost 2 bases. The germline gives CDR1 SGHDT, CDR2 YYEEEE. The CDR3 length is 15 residues. CDR3 in amino acids: CASSQSGSPYNEQFF. DNA for the CDR3: TGTGCCAGCAGCCAAAGCGGGAGCCCCTACAATGAGCAGTTCTTC. The full variable domain, with the rest looked up from reference TRBV5-6 and TRBJ2-1, is DAGVTQSPTHLIKTRGQQVTLRCSPKSGHDTVSWYQQALGQGPQFIFQYYEEEERQRGNFPDRFSGHQFPNYSSELNVNALLLGDSALYLCASSQSGSPYNEQFFGPGTRLTVL.

The V gene is TRBV27, the J gene TRBJ2-2, with 7 bases fitting TRBD2. V gave up 5 bases and J gave up 13 bases; unmatched junction bases: 4. The CDR3 runs to 11 residues. Per the germline V gene, CDR1 is MNHEY and CDR2 is SMNVEV (reference sequence). The CDR3 DNA is TGTGCCAGCAGTGGGGGGGGAGGGCTGTTTTTT. Protein product: CASSGGGGLFF.

In its sample, this clonotype was seen a few times. CDR3 residues: CASSDGVGETQYF. CDR3 DNA sequence: TGTGCCAGCAGTGACGGGGTTGGAGAGACCCAGTACTTC. The genes are TRBV12-3 or TRBV12-4 and TRBJ2-5; D is perhaps TRBD2 (5 bases). Deletions cut 5 bases from V and 4 bases from J, with 11 bases between. The CDR3 totals 13 residues.

This clonotype was observed a few times. The chain couples TRBV20-1 to TRBJ1-2; 7 nucleotides agree with TRBD1. V shed 0 bases, J shed 7 bases, and the junction held 5 bases outside the gene matches. CDR1 is DFQATT and CDR2 is SNEGSKA in the germline V gene (reference sequence). The length of the CDR3 is 13 residues. The CDR3 nucleotides are TGCAGTGCTAGAGACCGTAGGGGGCGTGGCTACACCTTC. Protein: CSARDRRGRGYTF.

In its sample, this clonotype was seen a few times. V usage is TRBV7-8 and J usage is TRBJ2-1; 8 nucleotides align to TRBD2. V lost 6 bases and J lost 2; bases outside the gene matches: 9. Germline-derived CDR1 and CDR2 are SGHVS and FQNEAQ. CDR3 length equals 16 residues. The CDR3 loop is CASSRGGAGAYNEQFF. In nucleotides, the CDR3 is TGTGCCAGCAGTCGAGGCGGAGCGGGAGCCTACAATGAGCAGTTCTTC. The variable domain in full, with the rest retrieved from reference TRBV7-8 and TRBJ2-1, is GAGVSQSPRYKVAKRGQDVALRCDPISGHVSLFWYQQALGQGPEFLTYFQNEAQLDKSGLPSDRFFAERPEGSVSTLKIQRTQQEDSAVYLCASSRGGAGAYNEQFFGPGTRLTVL.